The source of this T cell receptor beta chain is a study of blood T cell repertoires in COVID-19. Measured with immunoSEQ multiplex PCR; TCRdb has only the in-frame clones, and not every one. The sample includes around 440,000 clones, roughly 88% of them seen just once. CDR3 length: 17 residues. Germline CDR1 and CDR2: KGHDR and SFDVKD. V lost 4 bases and J lost 3, with 19 bases in between. The sequence derives from a woman in her fifties or sixties with COVID-19, enrolled during active disease. The chain couples TRBV24-1 to TRBJ2-3; possibly TRBD1 for D (6 bases). Input material: peripheral blood. As DNA, the CDR3 is TGTGCCACCAGTGACGCCACCAACAGGGACGGGACAGATACGCAGTATTTT. It is translated as CATSDATNRDGTDTQYF.